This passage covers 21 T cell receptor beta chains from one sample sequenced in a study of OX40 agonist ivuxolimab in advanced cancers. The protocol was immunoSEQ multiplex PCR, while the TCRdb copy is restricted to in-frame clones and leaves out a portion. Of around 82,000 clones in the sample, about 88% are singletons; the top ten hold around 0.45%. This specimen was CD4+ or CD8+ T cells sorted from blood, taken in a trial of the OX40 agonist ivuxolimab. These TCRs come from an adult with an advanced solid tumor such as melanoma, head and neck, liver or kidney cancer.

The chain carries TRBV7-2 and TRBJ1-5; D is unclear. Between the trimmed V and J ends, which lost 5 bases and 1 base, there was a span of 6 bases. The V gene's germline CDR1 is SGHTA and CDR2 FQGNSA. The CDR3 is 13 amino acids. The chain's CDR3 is CASSIRSNQPQHF. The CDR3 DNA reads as TGTGCCAGCAGCATCAGGAGCAATCAGCCCCAGCATTTT.

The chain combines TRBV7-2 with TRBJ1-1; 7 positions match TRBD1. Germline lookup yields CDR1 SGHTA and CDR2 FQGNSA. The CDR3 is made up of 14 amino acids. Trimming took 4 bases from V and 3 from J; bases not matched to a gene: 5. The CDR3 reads CASSSLDRDTEAFF. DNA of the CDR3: TGTGCCAGCAGCTCCCTAGACAGGGACACTGAAGCTTTCTTT.

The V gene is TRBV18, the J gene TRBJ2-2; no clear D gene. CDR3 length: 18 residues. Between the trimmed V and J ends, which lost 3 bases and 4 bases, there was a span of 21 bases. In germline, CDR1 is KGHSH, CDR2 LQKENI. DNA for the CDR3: TGTGCCAGCTCACCTAATCTGTTGGGATATTCAAGCACCGGGGAGCTGTTTTTT. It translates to CASSPNLLGYSSTGELFF.

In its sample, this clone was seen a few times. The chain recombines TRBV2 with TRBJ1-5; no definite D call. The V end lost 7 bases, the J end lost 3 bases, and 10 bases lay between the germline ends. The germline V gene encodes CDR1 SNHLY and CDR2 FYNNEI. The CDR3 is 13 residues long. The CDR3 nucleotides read TGTGCCAGCAAGTACGGTTACAATCAGCCCCAGCATTTT. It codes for CASKYGYNQPQHF.

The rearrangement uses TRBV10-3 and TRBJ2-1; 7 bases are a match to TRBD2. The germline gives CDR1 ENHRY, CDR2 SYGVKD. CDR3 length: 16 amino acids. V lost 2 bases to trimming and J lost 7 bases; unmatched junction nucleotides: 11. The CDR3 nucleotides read TGTGCCATCAGTGAGCCCTGGACTAGTGGGGGGAATGAGCAGTTCTTC. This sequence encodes CAISEPWTSGGNEQFF.

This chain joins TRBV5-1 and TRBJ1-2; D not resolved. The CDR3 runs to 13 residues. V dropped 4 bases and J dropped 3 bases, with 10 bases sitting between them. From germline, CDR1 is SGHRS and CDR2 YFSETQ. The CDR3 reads CASSRIADYGYTF. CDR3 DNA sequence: TGCGCCAGCAGCCGGATTGCGGACTATGGCTACACCTTC.

The DNA of the CDR3 is TGTGCCAGTAGTAATTCGGACCTTCAGGATGAGCAGTTCTTC. Protein product: CASSNSDLQDEQFF. The chain uses TRBV19 and TRBJ2-1; D is undetermined. This CDR3 is built from 14 residues. Germline CDR1 LNHDA, CDR2 SQIVND (reference sequence). V was pared by 4 bases and J by 8 bases, with 15 bases between.

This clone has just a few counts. The CDR3: CASSPPAGENQPQHF. In DNA form, the CDR3 reads TGTGCCAGCAGTCCCCCGGCGGGGGAGAATCAGCCCCAGCATTTT. J is TRBJ1-5 and V is TRBV28, with D tentatively TRBD1 (5 bases). The ends were cut back, 5 bases at V and 4 bases at J, with 15 bases in the middle. There are 15 residues in the CDR3. The germline gives CDR1 MDHEN, CDR2 SYDVKM.

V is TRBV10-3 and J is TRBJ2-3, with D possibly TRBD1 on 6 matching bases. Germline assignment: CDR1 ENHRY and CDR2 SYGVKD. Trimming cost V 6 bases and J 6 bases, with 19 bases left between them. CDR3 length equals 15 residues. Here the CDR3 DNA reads TGTGCCATCAGCGGACAGAGCTTCTTCGGGGATACGCAGTATTTT. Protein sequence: CAISGQSFFGDTQYF.

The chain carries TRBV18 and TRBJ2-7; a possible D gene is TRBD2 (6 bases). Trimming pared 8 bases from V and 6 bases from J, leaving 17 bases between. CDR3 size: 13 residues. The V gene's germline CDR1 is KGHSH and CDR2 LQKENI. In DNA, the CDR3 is TGTGCCAGCCGGGGTACGGGGGTCGGCGAGCAGTACTTC. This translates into CASRGTGVGEQYF. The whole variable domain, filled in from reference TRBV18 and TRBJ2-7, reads NAGVMQNPRHLVRRRGQEARLRCSPMKGHSHVYWYRQLPEEGLKFMVYLQKENIIDESGMPKERFSAEFPKEGPSILRIQQVVRGDSAAYFCASRGTGVGEQYFGPGTRLTVT.

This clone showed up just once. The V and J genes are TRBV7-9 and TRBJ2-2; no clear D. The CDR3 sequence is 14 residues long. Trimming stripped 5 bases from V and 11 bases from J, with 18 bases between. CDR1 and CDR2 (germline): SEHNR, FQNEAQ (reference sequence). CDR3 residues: CASSTTNGYAELFF. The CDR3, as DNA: TGTGCCAGCAGCACTACTAACGGCTATGCTGAGCTGTTTTTT.

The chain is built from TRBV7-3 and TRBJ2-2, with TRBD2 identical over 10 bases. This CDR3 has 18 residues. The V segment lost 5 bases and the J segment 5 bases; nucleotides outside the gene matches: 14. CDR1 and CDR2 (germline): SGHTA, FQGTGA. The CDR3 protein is CASSPGRSGGRWTGELFF. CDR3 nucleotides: TGTGCCAGCAGCCCCGGACGTAGCGGGGGGAGGTGGACCGGGGAGCTGTTTTTT.

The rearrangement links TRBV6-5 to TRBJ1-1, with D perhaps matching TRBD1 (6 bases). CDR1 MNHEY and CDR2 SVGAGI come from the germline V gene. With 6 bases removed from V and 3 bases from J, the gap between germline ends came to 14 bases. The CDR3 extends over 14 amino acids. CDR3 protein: CASSGGPRDTEAFF. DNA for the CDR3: TGTGCCAGCAGCGGGGGGCCCAGGGACACTGAAGCTTTCTTT.

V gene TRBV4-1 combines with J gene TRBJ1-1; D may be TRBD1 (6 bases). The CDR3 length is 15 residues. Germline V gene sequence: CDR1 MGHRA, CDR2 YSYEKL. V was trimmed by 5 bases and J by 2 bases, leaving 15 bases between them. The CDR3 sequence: CASSYSGHPNTEAFF. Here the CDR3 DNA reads TGCGCCAGCAGCTATTCGGGACATCCCAACACTGAAGCTTTCTTT.

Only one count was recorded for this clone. The CDR3 DNA reads TGTGCCAGCAGCCATAGTTTTTCGGGCACCGGGGAGCTGTTTTTT. The encoded protein is CASSHSFSGTGELFF. This chain uses TRBV11-2 with TRBJ2-2; D is uncertain. The CDR3 covers 15 residues. In germline, CDR1 is SGHAT, CDR2 FQNNGV. Trimming stripped 5 bases from V and 4 bases from J, with 14 bases between. The variable domain in full, with the rest retrieved from reference TRBV11-2 and TRBJ2-2, is EAGVAQSPRYKIIEKRQSVAFWCNPISGHATLYWYQQILGQGPKLLIQFQNNGVVDDSQLPKDRFSAERLKGVDSTLKIQPAKLEDSAVYLCASSHSFSGTGELFFGEGSRLTVL.

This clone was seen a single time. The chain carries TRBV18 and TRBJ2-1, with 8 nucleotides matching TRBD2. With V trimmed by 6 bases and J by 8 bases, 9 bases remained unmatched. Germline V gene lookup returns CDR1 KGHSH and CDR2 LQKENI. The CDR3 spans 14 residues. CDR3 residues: CASSFSGGVDEQFF. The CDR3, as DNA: TGTGCCAGCTCGTTCAGCGGGGGCGTGGATGAGCAGTTCTTC.

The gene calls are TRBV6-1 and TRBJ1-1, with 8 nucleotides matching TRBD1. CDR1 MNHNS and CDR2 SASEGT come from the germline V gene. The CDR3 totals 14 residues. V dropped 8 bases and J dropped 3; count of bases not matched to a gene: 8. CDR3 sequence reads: CASSRTGWYTEAFF. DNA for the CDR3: TGTGCCAGCTCAAGGACAGGGTGGTACACTGAAGCTTTCTTT.

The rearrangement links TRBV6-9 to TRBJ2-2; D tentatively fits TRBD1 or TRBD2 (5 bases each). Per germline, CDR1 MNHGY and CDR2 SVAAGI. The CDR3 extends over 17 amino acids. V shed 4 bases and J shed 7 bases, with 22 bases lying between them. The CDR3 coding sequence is TGTGCCAGCAGTTGGGACCTTTGGGATTTCGCGGGCGGGGAGCTGTTTTTT. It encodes CASSWDLWDFAGGELFF.

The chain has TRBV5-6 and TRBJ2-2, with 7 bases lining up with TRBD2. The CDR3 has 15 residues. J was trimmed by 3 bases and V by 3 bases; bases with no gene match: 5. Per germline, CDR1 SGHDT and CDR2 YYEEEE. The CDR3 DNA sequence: TGTGCCAGCAGCTCCGGGACTACTTACACCGGGGAGCTGTTTTTT. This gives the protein CASSSGTTYTGELFF.

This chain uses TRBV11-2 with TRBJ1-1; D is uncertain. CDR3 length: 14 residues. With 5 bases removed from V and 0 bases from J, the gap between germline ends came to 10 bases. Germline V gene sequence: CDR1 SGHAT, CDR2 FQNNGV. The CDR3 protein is CASSPGPMNTEAFF. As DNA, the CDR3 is TGTGCCAGCAGCCCCGGCCCCATGAACACTGAAGCTTTCTTT.

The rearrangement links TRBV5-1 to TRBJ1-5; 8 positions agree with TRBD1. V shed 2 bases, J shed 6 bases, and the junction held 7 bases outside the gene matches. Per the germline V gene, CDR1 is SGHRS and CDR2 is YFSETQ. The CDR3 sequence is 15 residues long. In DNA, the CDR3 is TGCGCCAGCAGCTTAGGTCCAGGGGGCCGTCAGCCCCAGCATTTT. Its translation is CASSLGPGGRQPQHF.